The clone carrying this T cell receptor beta chain occurred a few times. The data derive from a study of immune evolution from preneoplasia to lung adenocarcinoma. H&E slides confirmed each diagnosis, reviewed by two pathologists independently. V lost 0 bases and J 6 bases, leaving 7 bases between the germline ends. This CDR3 spans 14 amino acids. Germline V gives CDR1 SGHRS, CDR2 YFSETQ. Only in-frame clones appear in the TCRdb table, and some are missing; sequencing was by immunoSEQ multiplex PCR. The sample shows several thousand clones, 60% to 80% of them seen only once. The source of this sequence is a person aged 60 to 80 with lung adenocarcinoma. The rearrangement joins TRBV5-1 to TRBJ1-6; no firm D call. Sequencing was performed on FFPE adjacent normal lung tissue. CDR3 in amino acids: CASSLAVFNSPLHF. CDR3 nucleotides: TGCGCCAGCAGCTTGGCAGTCTTTAATTCACCCCTCCACTTT.